One and the same sample provided the 31 T cell receptor beta chains below, sequenced in a study of blood T cells in healthy people across ages. Next came a second PCR, run for roughly 7 to 12 cycles, which used a sample-barcoded 5' primer along with a J-beta primer mix. TCRdb re-called the 5' RACE reads through MiXCR, storing one row per CDR3 protein. The sample lists around 500,000 distinct CDR3 sequences; about 26% were seen once. This sample also appeared in a second study, on T cells of mothers and their children.

The sample taken for sequencing was blood. The receptors stem from a boy aged 2-9 years in good health.

This clonotype was seen more than once but under ten times. The chain is built from TRBV27 and TRBJ1-1; 8 bases line up with TRBD1. The ends lost 4 bases at V and 9 bases at J; junction bases unmatched: 13. The CDR3 runs 15 residues. Germline assignment: CDR1 MNHEY and CDR2 SMNVEV (reference sequence). For the CDR3, the DNA is TGTGCCAGCAGTTCCCCGGGACAGGCCCTGGGAAAAGCTTTCTTT. Its translation is CASSSPGQALGKAFF.

The genes are TRBV7-2 and TRBJ2-7; TRBD1 matches 10 bases. V dropped 3 bases and J dropped 3; count of bases not matched to a gene: 11. The length of the CDR3 is 17 residues. Germline CDR1 and CDR2: SGHTA and FQGNSA. The CDR3: CASSFNLRDRGFYEQYF. CDR3 DNA: TGTGCCAGCAGCTTTAATTTACGGGACAGGGGCTTCTACGAGCAGTACTTC.

The chain employs TRBV19 and TRBJ2-7; D ambiguous. The CDR3 is made up of 14 amino acids. Trimming cost V 8 bases and J 3 bases, with 17 bases left between them. Germline V gene data show CDR1 as LNHDA and CDR2 as SQIVND (reference sequence). For the CDR3, the DNA is TGTGCCAGTTCATTGGGCAGGTCGAACTACGAGCAGTACTTC. As protein: CASSLGRSNYEQYF.

The rearrangement joins TRBV6-2 or TRBV6-3 to TRBJ2-5; TRBD2 aligns across 10 bases. The J call is in doubt because the DNA end fits TRBJ2-7 better. The CDR3 contains 16 residues. The germline CDR1 and CDR2 sequences are MNHEY and SVGEGT. The CDR3 loop is CASSQIGTSADYEQYF. CDR3 sequence (DNA): TGTGCCAGCAGCCAAATTGGGACTAGCGCTGACTACGAGCAGTACTTC.

The rearrangement uses TRBV3-1 and TRBJ1-4; D unclear. This CDR3 is 15 amino acids long. The V gene's germline CDR1 is LGHDT and CDR2 YNNKEL (reference sequence). V was trimmed by 2 bases and J by 1 base, leaving 8 bases between them. CDR3 region: CASSQPRVTNEKLFF. In nucleotides, the CDR3 is TGTGCCAGCAGCCAACCCCGTGTAACTAATGAAAAACTGTTTTTT.

The V and J genes are TRBV3-1 and TRBJ1-6; no clear D gene. This CDR3 has 12 amino acids. CDR1 and CDR2 from the germline V gene are LGHDT and YNNKEL (reference sequence). The ends were cut back, 5 bases at V and 9 bases at J, with 8 bases in the middle. The DNA for the CDR3 is TGTGCCAGCAGCTCCCGGAGTTCACCCCTCCACTTT. Residues: CASSSRSSPLHF.

The chain employs TRBV3-1 and TRBJ2-3, with D possibly TRBD2 on 5 matching bases. This CDR3 has 15 amino acids. Per the germline V gene, CDR1 is LGHDT and CDR2 is YNNKEL (reference sequence). Trimming removed 1 base from V and 0 bases from J, with 8 bases in between. The CDR3 sequence: CASSQGRGSTDTQYF. The CDR3 nucleotides read TGTGCCAGCAGCCAAGGCCGGGGAAGCACAGATACGCAGTATTTT.

This clonotype came up a few times. This chain connects TRBV5-1 to TRBJ2-7, with D unclear. Germline CDR1 and CDR2: SGHRS and YFSETQ. The CDR3 totals 14 residues. V lost 0 bases to trimming and J lost 5 bases, with 12 bases between them. As DNA, the CDR3 is TGCGCCAGCAGCTTGGGCAGGCTCTGGGACGAGCAGTACTTC. Its protein is CASSLGRLWDEQYF.

This clonotype showed up just a few times. The V call is TRBV7-6, the J call TRBJ2-5; D may correspond to TRBD1 or TRBD2 (5 bases each). Between the trimmed V and J ends, which lost 3 bases and 1 base, there was a span of 9 bases. The CDR3 sequence is 14 residues long. Germline CDR1 reads SGHVS; CDR2 reads FNYEAQ. The CDR3 is CASSFSGTQETQYF. The CDR3 coding sequence is TGTGCCAGCAGCTTTAGTGGGACCCAAGAGACCCAGTACTTC.

The gene calls are TRBV29-1 and TRBJ1-2; 9 nucleotides agree with TRBD1. Unmatched junction bases numbered 3, after V lost 4 bases and J lost 6 bases. This CDR3 region has 12 residues. Per germline, CDR1 SQVTM and CDR2 ANQGSEA. The CDR3 here is CSVGQGVDGYTF. The CDR3 DNA reads as TGCAGCGTTGGACAGGGGGTCGATGGCTACACCTTC.

The chain uses TRBV29-1 and TRBJ2-7; D unresolved. This CDR3 has 15 residues. The V end was cut by 5 bases, the J end by 0 bases, with 17 bases between. Per the germline V gene, CDR1 is SQVTM and CDR2 is ANQGSEA. CDR3 protein: CSVLSLRISSYEQYF. CDR3 sequence (DNA): TGCAGCGTTCTCTCACTCAGGATAAGCTCCTACGAGCAGTACTTC.

V usage is TRBV30 and J usage is TRBJ1-5; 7 bases are shared with TRBD1. This CDR3 contains 13 residues. In germline, CDR1 is GTSNPN, CDR2 SVGIG (reference sequence). The trim removed 5 bases at V and 5 bases at J, leaving 6 bases unmatched. The CDR3 DNA reads as TGTGCCTGGGGCATCAGGGGGGATCAGCCCCAGCATTTT. Translated, it gives CAWGIRGDQPQHF.

This chain links TRBV29-1 with TRBJ1-5, with D hard to call. Trimming removed 6 bases at V and 8 bases at J, with 20 bases between. Germline-derived CDR1 and CDR2 are SQVTM and ANQGSEA. The CDR3 consists of 14 residues. The CDR3 here is CSVLEGGGWKPQHF. For the CDR3, the DNA is TGCAGCGTCCTAGAGGGCGGCGGGTGGAAGCCCCAGCATTTT.

This clonotype was seen a few times. The V call is TRBV9, the J call TRBJ2-5, with TRBD2 identical over 12 bases. The assigned J gene may be wrong: the sequence end matches TRBJ2-1 better. CDR3 size: 16 residues. Germline V gene sequence: CDR1 SGDLS, CDR2 YYNGEE. CDR3: CASSVDLAGGYNEQFF. For the CDR3, the DNA is TGTGCCAGCAGCGTAGACCTAGCGGGAGGGTACAATGAGCAGTTCTTC.

This chain joins TRBV6-1 and TRBJ2-7; D remains ambiguous. V lost 0 bases and J lost 0, with 15 bases in between. This CDR3 is built from 17 residues. Per germline, CDR1 MNHNS and CDR2 SASEGT. The CDR3 loop is CASSEALHVVASYEQYF. In DNA form, the CDR3 reads TGTGCCAGCAGTGAAGCGCTGCACGTCGTGGCCTCCTACGAGCAGTACTTC.

This chain uses TRBV10-3 with TRBJ2-5; possibly TRBD1 for D (6 bases). The germline V gene encodes CDR1 ENHRY and CDR2 SYGVKD. Trimming removed 8 bases from V and 2 bases from J, with 15 bases in between. The CDR3 contains 14 residues. DNA for the CDR3: TGTGCCATCGCCCCCGACAGGTCTCAAGAGACCCAGTACTTC. It is translated as CAIAPDRSQETQYF.

This chain joins TRBV7-9 and TRBJ2-3; D may correspond to TRBD1 or TRBD2 (6 bases each). Germline V gene lookup returns CDR1 SEHNR and CDR2 FQNEAQ (reference sequence). V lost 4 bases and J 2 bases, leaving 19 bases between the germline ends. This CDR3 comprises 17 residues. The CDR3 spells CASSSPVRGVNTDTQYF. Here the CDR3 DNA reads TGTGCCAGCAGCTCGCCAGTGAGGGGGGTAAACACAGATACGCAGTATTTT.

The CDR3 DNA reads as TGTGCCAGCAGCTTCGGGGGGTCCCTCACCGGGGAGCTGTTTTTT. Its translation: CASSFGGSLTGELFF. The rearrangement uses TRBV9 and TRBJ2-2; 7 nucleotides align to TRBD2. The CDR3 has 15 amino acids. V was pared by 4 bases and J by 4 bases, with 7 bases of the junction left unmatched. Germline CDR1 is SGDLS and CDR2 is YYNGEE.

The chain links TRBV5-1 to TRBJ2-3; D is perhaps TRBD1 (6 bases). The CDR3 contains 14 residues. Germline CDR1 reads SGHRS; CDR2 reads YFSETQ. V lost 1 base to trimming and J lost 4 bases, with 10 bases between them. The CDR3 loop reads CASSLRQASDTQYF. CDR3 nucleotide sequence: TGCGCCAGCAGCTTGAGACAGGCCTCAGATACGCAGTATTTT. The complete variable domain, with remaining parts taken from reference TRBV5-1 and TRBJ2-3, reads KAGVTQTPRYLIKTRGQQVTLSCSPISGHRSVSWYQQTPGQGLQFLFEYFSETQRNKGNFPGRFSGRQFSNSRSEMNVSTLELGDSALYLCASSLRQASDTQYFGPGTRLTVL.

With regard to this clonotype: Relative to the germline gene, one junction end is altered; a read error may explain this. The chain joins TRBV11-2 to TRBJ2-1; the D gene is possibly TRBD2 (6 bases). Germline loops: CDR1 SGHAT, CDR2 FQNNGV. This CDR3 is built from 13 residues. CDR3: CASSSFSGVGRLF. In DNA, the CDR3 is TGTGCCAGCAGCTCGTTTAGCGGAGTGGGGAGGTTGTTC. Together with reference TRBV11-2 and TRBJ2-1, the CDR3 gives the full variable domain: EAGVAQSPRYKIIEKRQSVAFWCNPISGHATLYWYQQILGQGPKLLIQFQNNGVVDDSQLPKDRFSAERLKGVDSTLKIQPAKLEDSAVYLCASSSFSGVGRLFGPGTRLTVL.

The rearrangement uses TRBV27 and TRBJ1-1, with 8 bases matching TRBD1. The trim removed 8 bases at V and 4 bases at J, leaving 6 bases unmatched. The germline CDR1 and CDR2 sequences are MNHEY and SMNVEV (reference sequence). The CDR3 spans 13 residues. The CDR3 DNA reads as TGTGCCAGCCAGACAGGGGAGGGCACTGAAGCTTTCTTT. As protein: CASQTGEGTEAFF.

V usage is TRBV2 and J usage is TRBJ2-4, with no clear D. Germline V CDR1 and CDR2: SNHLY, FYNNEI. V lost 3 bases, J lost 4 bases, and 10 bases lay in between. The CDR3 length is 14 residues. CDR3 protein: CASSDIYVKNIQYF. CDR3 in DNA: TGTGCCAGCAGTGATATATATGTTAAAAACATTCAGTACTTC.

The rearrangement joins TRBV5-1 to TRBJ1-5; unclear D gene. Germline lookup yields CDR1 SGHRS and CDR2 YFSETQ. The V end lost 7 bases, the J end lost 4 bases, and 12 bases lay between the germline ends. CDR3 length equals 13 residues. CDR3 coding DNA: TGCGCCAGCCAAGGAGCCCCTAATCAGCCCCAGCATTTT. Translation: CASQGAPNQPQHF. Complete variable domain (other parts from reference TRBV5-1 and TRBJ1-5): KAGVTQTPRYLIKTRGQQVTLSCSPISGHRSVSWYQQTPGQGLQFLFEYFSETQRNKGNFPGRFSGRQFSNSRSEMNVSTLELGDSALYLCASQGAPNQPQHFGDGTRLSIL.

This clonotype appeared a few times. The V call is TRBV6-2 or TRBV6-3, the J call TRBJ2-1; 7 nucleotides match TRBD2. The CDR3 runs 12 residues. Germline trimming cut 4 bases from V and 10 bases from J; bases unmatched to any gene: 4. The germline CDR1 and CDR2 sequences are MNHEY and SVGEGT. The chain's CDR3 is CASSSAGREQFF. As DNA, the CDR3 is TGTGCCAGCAGTTCCGCCGGGAGGGAGCAGTTCTTC.

V is TRBV12-3 or TRBV12-4 and J is TRBJ2-1; D is ambiguous. The CDR3 extends over 11 amino acids. Trimming removed 6 bases at V and 8 bases at J, with 8 bases between. The CDR3 nucleotides are TGTGCCAGCAGATCGCGCGATGAGCAGTTCTTC. Translated: CASRSRDEQFF.

This clonotype was seen only a few times. This chain links TRBV7-9 with TRBJ1-1; TRBD1 agrees at 8 bases. Germline CDR1 reads SEHNR; CDR2 reads FQNEAQ (reference sequence). This CDR3 comprises 14 residues. Germline trimming cut 7 bases from V and 4 bases from J; bases unmatched to any gene: 8. The CDR3 spells CASTNRQGTTEAFF. CDR3 nucleotide sequence: TGTGCCAGCACCAATCGACAGGGGACCACTGAAGCTTTCTTT.

As concerns this clonotype: The CDR3 ends on some other residue instead of the conserved phenylalanine or tryptophan, so this is likely a read error. The V and J genes are TRBV4-1 and TRBJ1-1; TRBD1 is a possible D gene (6 bases). The germline gives CDR1 MGHRA, CDR2 YSYEKL. CDR3 length: 16 amino acids. The CDR3 DNA sequence: TGCGCCAGCAGACAAGTAGGCACAGGGAGTCGCACTGAAGCTTTCTCT. Amino acid sequence: CASRQVGTGSRTEAFS.

V and J are TRBV9 and TRBJ2-5; 11 bases line up with TRBD2. Germline V CDR1 and CDR2: SGDLS, YYNGEE. V was pared by 3 bases and J by 6 bases, with 10 bases of the junction left unmatched. The CDR3 has 16 amino acids. This CDR3 is CASSGDSGGAVKTQYF. Here the CDR3 DNA reads TGTGCCAGCAGCGGAGATAGCGGGGGGGCTGTTAAGACCCAGTACTTC.

This clonotype was seen a few times. The J gene is TRBJ2-5, the V gene TRBV7-2; 15 bases are shared with TRBD2. Germline CDR1 and CDR2: SGHTA and FQGNSA. The V gene end was trimmed by 4 bases and the J gene end by 5 bases; junction bases not matched to a gene: 5. CDR3 length: 16 amino acids. DNA for the CDR3: TGTGCCAGCAGCTCGGGACTAGCGGGAGGTTTCGAGACCCAGTACTTC. This codes for CASSSGLAGGFETQYF.

The chain uses TRBV28 and TRBJ2-5; 12 nucleotides agree with TRBD1. The junction had 13 bases not matched to a gene; V was cut back by 11 bases and J by 3 bases. CDR3 length equals 16 residues. Germline CDR1 MDHEN, CDR2 SYDVKM. The CDR3 reads CAGTTTGQGAKETQYF. For the CDR3, the DNA is TGTGCCGGCACGACAACGGGACAGGGGGCGAAAGAGACCCAGTACTTC.

A few counts support this clonotype. The chain's CDR3 is CSAREGLSYEQYF. DNA of the CDR3: TGCAGTGCTAGAGAGGGACTTTCCTACGAGCAGTACTTC. The chain couples TRBV20-1 to TRBJ2-7, with D perhaps matching TRBD2 (6 bases). Germline CDR1 DFQATT, CDR2 SNEGSKA (reference sequence). The V end lost 0 bases, the J end lost 1 base, and 7 bases lay between the germline ends. The CDR3 has 13 residues.